This T cell receptor (beta chain) was identified in a study of blood T cell repertoires in COVID-19. Study as a whole: Sites across the United States, Italy and Spain contributed samples from acute and convalescent COVID-19.

TCRdb keeps only in-frame clones here, not all; method: immunoSEQ multiplex PCR. The sample includes roughly 140,000 clones, approximately 83% of them seen just once. Seattle's enrolled individuals joined amid active infection and were then monitored longitudinally. Sequencing used peripheral blood. The source is a woman aged 60-75 years with COVID-19, enrolled during active disease.

The CDR3 reads CATSPGTGGSYGYTF. In nucleotides, the CDR3 is TGTGCCACCTCCCCCGGGACAGGGGGCTCGTATGGCTACACCTTC. V is TRBV24-1 and J is TRBJ1-2, with 12 bases identical to TRBD1. The germline V gene has CDR1 KGHDR and CDR2 SFDVKD. The CDR3 has 15 residues. V was clipped by 9 bases and J by 5 bases; unmatched bases: 9.